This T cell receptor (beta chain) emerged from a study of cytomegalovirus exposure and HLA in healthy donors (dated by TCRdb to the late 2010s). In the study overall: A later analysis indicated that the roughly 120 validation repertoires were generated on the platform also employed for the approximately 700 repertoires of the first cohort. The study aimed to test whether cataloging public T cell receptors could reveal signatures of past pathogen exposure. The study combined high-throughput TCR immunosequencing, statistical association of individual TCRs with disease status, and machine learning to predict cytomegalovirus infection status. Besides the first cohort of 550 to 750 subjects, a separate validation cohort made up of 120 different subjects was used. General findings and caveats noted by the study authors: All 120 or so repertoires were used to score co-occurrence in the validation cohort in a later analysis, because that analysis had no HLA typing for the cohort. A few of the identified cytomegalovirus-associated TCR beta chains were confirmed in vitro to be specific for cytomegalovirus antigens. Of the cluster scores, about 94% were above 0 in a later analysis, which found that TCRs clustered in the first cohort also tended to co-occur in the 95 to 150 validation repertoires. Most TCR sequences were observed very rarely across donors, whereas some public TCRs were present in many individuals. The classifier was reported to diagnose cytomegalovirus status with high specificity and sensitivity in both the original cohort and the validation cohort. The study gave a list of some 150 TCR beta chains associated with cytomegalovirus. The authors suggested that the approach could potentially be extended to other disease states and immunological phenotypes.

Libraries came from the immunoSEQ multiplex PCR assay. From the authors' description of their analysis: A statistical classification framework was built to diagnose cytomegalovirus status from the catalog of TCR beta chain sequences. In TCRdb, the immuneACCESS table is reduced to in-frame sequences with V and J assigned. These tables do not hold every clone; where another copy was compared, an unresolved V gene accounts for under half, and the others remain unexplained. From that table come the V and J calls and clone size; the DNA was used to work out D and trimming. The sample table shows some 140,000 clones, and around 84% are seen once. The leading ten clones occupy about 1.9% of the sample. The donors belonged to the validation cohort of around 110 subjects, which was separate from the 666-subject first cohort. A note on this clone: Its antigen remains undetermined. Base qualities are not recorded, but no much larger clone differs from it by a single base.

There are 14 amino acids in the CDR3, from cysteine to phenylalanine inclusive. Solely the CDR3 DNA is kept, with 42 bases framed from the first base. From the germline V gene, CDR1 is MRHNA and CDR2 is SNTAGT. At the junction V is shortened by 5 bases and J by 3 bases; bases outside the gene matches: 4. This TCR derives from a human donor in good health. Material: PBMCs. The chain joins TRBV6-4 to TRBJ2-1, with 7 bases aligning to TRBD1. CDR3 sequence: CASSRQGGYNEQFF. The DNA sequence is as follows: TGTGCCAGCAGTCGACAGGGTGGCTACAATGAGCAGTTCTTC.